The T cell receptor (beta chain) under discussion was sequenced for a study of cytomegalovirus exposure and HLA in healthy donors. In the PCR, 60 Vbeta and 13 Jbeta primers were used. TCRdb's copy holds only in-frame clones and misses some; the assay was immunoSEQ multiplex PCR. Of 100,000 or so clones listed, approximately 69% were seen once; the top ten hold under 4%. V dropped 0 bases and J dropped 3 bases, with 21 bases sitting between them. The germline V gene encodes CDR1 GTSNPN and CDR2 SVGIG (reference sequence). This CDR3 spans 18 amino acids. Findings and caveats of the study: Segments of the TCR beta V type were, in most cases, productive about 90% or about 30% of the time in an earlier analysis. Most TCR sequences showed up rarely, but some public TCRs showed up in many donors.

In the case of this clone: Its antigen is not known.

Sequencing input: PBMCs. V is TRBV30 and J is TRBJ1-5; D is possibly TRBD1 (6 bases). This receptor was obtained from a man aged 25 to 40 in good health and CMV-seronegative. The CDR3 DNA reads TGTGCCTGGAGTGTGGGGGGGGCGCGTTTCACGCCCAATCAGCCCCAGCATTTT. It is translated as CAWSVGGARFTPNQPQHF.